The 14 T cell receptor beta chains below come from one sample, sequenced in a study of T cells in localized non-small cell lung cancer. Data came from immunoSEQ multiplex PCR; TCRdb stores just in-frame clones and leaves some out. The data contain 2,500 to 3,500 clones, around a quarter of them singletons. Source: lung tumor tissue, taken before any cancer treatment. These receptors all come from a man aged 35 to 69 with stage III lung adenocarcinoma.

The rearrangement joins TRBV6-8 to TRBJ2-1; perhaps D is TRBD1 or TRBD2 (5 bases each). V dropped 6 bases and J dropped 9 bases, with 15 bases sitting between them. This CDR3 region has 13 residues. The germline V gene has CDR1 MNHGY and CDR2 SAAAGT. CDR3: CASRAQGGGEQFF. As DNA, the CDR3 is TGTGCCAGCAGGGCGCAGGGTGGAGGTGAGCAGTTCTTC.

This clone was counted only a few times. The V and J genes are TRBV11-3 and TRBJ2-6; tentatively, D is TRBD2 (5 bases). CDR3 length equals 15 residues. Germline V gene lookup returns CDR1 SGHNT and CDR2 YENEEA. Trimming left V 4 bases short and J 0 bases short, with 7 bases between. CDR3 sequence: CASSSGSSGANVLTF. The CDR3 nucleotides are TGTGCCAGCAGCTCGGGGAGCTCTGGGGCCAACGTCCTGACTTTC.

This clone was counted a few times. V and J are TRBV5-1 and TRBJ2-1; 9 bases agree with TRBD2. With V trimmed by 0 bases and J by 4 bases, 5 bases remained unmatched. Germline CDR1 SGHRS, CDR2 YFSETQ. The CDR3 contains 16 residues. This CDR3 reads CASSLGSGGLYNEQFF. The DNA of the CDR3 is TGCGCCAGCAGCTTGGGTAGCGGGGGACTTTACAATGAGCAGTTCTTC.

This clone was counted a few times. The chain links TRBV19 to TRBJ1-3; a weak D match, TRBD1 (6 bases). From germline, CDR1 is LNHDA and CDR2 SQIVND (reference sequence). This CDR3 is built from 15 residues. V lost 2 bases, J lost 4 bases, and 12 bases lay in between. The CDR3 here is CASSITGSPGNTIYF. The DNA for the CDR3 is TGTGCCAGTAGTATAACAGGGTCGCCGGGAAACACCATATATTTT.

This clone is labeled as large. The CDR3 DNA reads TGCGCCAGCAGCCAATCGGACGGCCAGAACACTGAAGCTTTCTTT. Translating gives CASSQSDGQNTEAFF. The chain couples TRBV4-1 to TRBJ1-1; the D is unclear. CDR1 MGHRA and CDR2 YSYEKL come from the germline V gene. The length of the CDR3 is 15 residues. V lost 2 bases to trimming and J lost 1 base, with 11 bases between them.

This clone was counted between two and nine times. The chain carries TRBV11-3 and TRBJ2-2; D is ambiguous. CDR3 size: 14 residues. Between the trimmed V and J ends, which lost 3 bases and 1 base, there was a span of 6 bases. Germline V gene sequence: CDR1 SGHNT, CDR2 YENEEA. The CDR3 coding sequence is TGTGCCAGCAGCTTGACGCGGAACACCGGGGAGCTGTTTTTT. This codes for CASSLTRNTGELFF. The entire variable domain, with the rest obtained from reference TRBV11-3 and TRBJ2-2, is as follows: EAGVVQSPRYKIIEKKQPVAFWCNPISGHNTLYWYLQNLGQGPELLIRYENEEAVDDSQLPKDRFSAERLKGVDSTLKIQPAELGDSAVYLCASSLTRNTGELFFGEGSRLTVL.

V usage is TRBV5-1 and J usage is TRBJ1-1, with a tentative D call TRBD1 (5 bases). Germline V gene data show CDR1 as SGHRS and CDR2 as YFSETQ. CDR3 length: 15 residues. Between the trimmed V and J ends, which lost 3 bases and 6 bases, there was a span of 18 bases. The DNA of the CDR3 is TGCGCCAGCAGCTCGCTCGCAGGGAAAGTCGCTGAAGCTTTCTTT. Protein product: CASSSLAGKVAEAFF. Full variable domain (missing parts from reference TRBV5-1 and TRBJ1-1): KAGVTQTPRYLIKTRGQQVTLSCSPISGHRSVSWYQQTPGQGLQFLFEYFSETQRNKGNFPGRFSGRQFSNSRSEMNVSTLELGDSALYLCASSSLAGKVAEAFFGQGTRLTVV.

The J gene is TRBJ2-7, the V gene TRBV6-8; 7 bases align to TRBD1. The CDR3 length is 14 residues. Germline loops: CDR1 MNHGY, CDR2 SAAAGT. V shed 10 bases and J 7 bases; nucleotides not matched to a gene: 16. The CDR3 loop is CATSGQTPTGEQYF. CDR3 nucleotides: TGTGCCACCTCGGGACAGACACCTACGGGGGAGCAGTACTTC.

This clone was picked up a small number of times. The V gene is TRBV7-6, the J gene TRBJ1-5; D gene ambiguous. This CDR3 spans 16 amino acids. Per the germline V gene, CDR1 is SGHVS and CDR2 is FNYEAQ. Between the trimmed V and J ends, which lost 5 bases and 9 bases, there was a span of 23 bases. The CDR3: CASSQDSALPGRPQHF. The CDR3 bases are TGTGCCAGCAGCCAAGATTCGGCCCTCCCGGGTAGGCCCCAGCATTTT.

The chain employs TRBV19 and TRBJ1-5, with 8 bases lining up with TRBD1. Per germline, CDR1 LNHDA and CDR2 SQIVND (reference sequence). Germline trimming cut 6 bases from V and 6 bases from J; bases unmatched to any gene: 10. The CDR3 has 15 residues. CDR3 region: CASSLGQGGTQPQHF. CDR3 nucleotide sequence: TGTGCCAGTAGCCTCGGACAGGGTGGTACTCAGCCCCAGCATTTT.

The chain couples TRBV18 to TRBJ1-2; 7 bases are shared with TRBD1. Germline CDR1 reads KGHSH; CDR2 reads LQKENI. V lost 3 bases, J lost 7 bases, and 8 bases stayed unmatched. The length of the CDR3 is 14 residues. CDR3 nucleotide sequence: TGTGCCAGCTCACCGACAGGGAGGGAAAGTGGCTACACCTTC. It yields the protein CASSPTGRESGYTF.

The sample holds a few counts of this clone. The chain couples TRBV2 to TRBJ1-5; no clear D gene. The germline V and J ends were trimmed by 6 bases and 3 bases, with 9 bases remaining between them. The CDR3 runs 13 residues. CDR1 and CDR2 (germline): SNHLY, FYNNEI. This CDR3 reads CASSRLINQPQHF. The CDR3, as DNA: TGTGCCAGCAGCAGGTTAATCAATCAGCCCCAGCATTTT.

The CDR3 is CASSLPGAINQPQHF. The CDR3, as DNA: TGTGCCAGCAGCCTCCCCGGGGCTATCAATCAGCCCCAGCATTTT. The V gene is TRBV11-3, the J gene TRBJ1-5; D might be TRBD1 (5 bases). The V end lost 5 bases, the J end lost 3 bases, and 14 bases lay between the germline ends. In germline, CDR1 is SGHNT, CDR2 YENEEA. The CDR3 length is 15 residues.

This rearrangement joins TRBV10-3 to TRBJ1-4; D uncertain. Trimming left V 4 bases short and J 5 bases short, with 8 bases between. This CDR3 is 13 amino acids long. Germline V gene lookup returns CDR1 ENHRY and CDR2 SYGVKD. In DNA, the CDR3 is TGTGCCATCAGTGGGGGTTCGAATGAAAAACTGTTTTTT. This sequence encodes CAISGGSNEKLFF.